This TCR beta chain was identified during a study of T-cell memory formation after mild COVID-19. Study details: Each donor largely had its own TCR clusters.

This clonotype was seen a few times. Its target is not known. Study observations and caveats: CD4+ contracting clones lay mainly in CM and EM, CD8+ ones in EMRA. The study found balanced CD4/CD8 in clones contracting day 15 to 85 and a CD4+ lean in later expanders.

5'RACE primed at constant segments yielded TCR alpha and TCR beta cDNA libraries bearing sample barcodes and UMIs. TCRdb processed the 5' RACE reads anew with MiXCR; each CDR3 protein has one entry. The table shows some 210,000 distinct CDR3 sequences, with about 10% occurring only once. The CDR3 is made up of 16 amino acids. Germline V lookup: CDR1 SGDLS, CDR2 YYNGEE. Trimming removed 4 bases from V and 0 bases from J, with 13 bases in between. Sample: PBMCs or a T cell subset sorted from them (not recorded which). The chain joins TRBV9 to TRBJ2-2; D remains ambiguous. This TCR came from a man aged 18 to 29 who had mild COVID-19 (a few samples of this study predate the infection). Cell type and time point are not known. This CDR3 is CASSFVGMANTGELFF. DNA for the CDR3: TGTGCCAGCAGCTTCGTGGGGATGGCGAACACCGGGGAGCTGTTTTTT.